The rows below give T cell receptor beta chains drawn from one sample of a study of early T cells in non-severe SARS-CoV-2 infection. TCRdb re-derived calls from the 5' RACE reads in MiXCR, one entry per CDR3 protein. The table has 70,000 to 85,000 distinct CDR3 sequences, about an eighth seen once; the top ten hold around 2.4%. The specimen was whole blood. All receptors come from an adult who was a healthcare worker with PCR-confirmed SARS-CoV-2 infection or an uninfected control (not recorded which). Each CDR3 is given with its conserved first and last residue. D genes are given only for firm matches. Size is omitted from some rows. Given values are once, few, many or a class for expanded clones.

many	TRBV5-4	TRBJ2-7	NA	TGTGCCAGCAGCTTGGAGGGAGGCTACGAGCAGTACTTC	CASSLEGGYEQYF
few	TRBV11-2	TRBJ2-2	NA	TGTGCCAGCAGCCAGCTCGGAGTCGCCGGGGAGCTGTTTTTT	CASSQLGVAGELFF
many	TRBV28	TRBJ2-3	NA	TGTGCCAGCAGTTTAGGCCTGGGCCCAGATACGCAGTATTTT	CASSLGLGPDTQYF
many	TRBV12-3/TRBV12-4	TRBJ1-3	NA	TGTGCCAGCAGTTTAGAGAGGGTGAGAACTGGAAACACCATATATTTT	CASSLERVRTGNTIYF
NA	TRBV11-2	TRBJ1-1	NA	TGTGCCAGCAGCTTCGCCGAAAAGGACACTGAAGCTTTCTTT	CASSFAEKDTEAFF
many	TRBV7-6	TRBJ2-7	NA	TGTGCCAGCAGCCTGGGACCCCCCTACGAGCAGTACTTC	CASSLGPPYEQYF
many	TRBV11-2	TRBJ2-1	TRBD2	TGTGCCAGCAGGGAGACTAGCGGGAGGGCCTTAAGCTCCTACAATGAGCAGTTCTTC	CASRETSGRALSSYNEQFF
few	TRBV29-1	TRBJ2-2	NA	TGCAGCGCAGGAACAGGGTCGGTCACCGGGGAGCTGTTTTTT	CSAGTGSVTGELFF
NA	TRBV7-8	TRBJ2-7	NA	TGTGCCAGCAGCTTAGCCGGGGGTGGCTCCTACGAGCAGTACTTC	CASSLAGGGSYEQYF
few	TRBV18	TRBJ2-1	NA	TGTGCCAGCTCACCCCGGGACGGGCCGTACAATGAGCAGTTCTTC	CASSPRDGPYNEQFF
few	TRBV20-1	TRBJ1-1	NA	TGCAGTGCTAGAGATCCGACACGGATTGAAGCTTTCTTT	CSARDPTRIEAFF
few	TRBV12-3/TRBV12-4	TRBJ2-2	TRBD2	TGTGCCAGCAGTCGACTAGCGGGGGGAGTCCCCGGGGAGCTGTTTTTT	CASSRLAGGVPGELFF
few	TRBV12-3/TRBV12-4	TRBJ1-2	NA	TGTGCCATCCTCGGGACGGATAACTATGGCTACACCTTC	CAILGTDNYGYTF
few	TRBV6-5	TRBJ2-3	NA	TGTGCCAGCAGTTACTCGAGGAAGACTACCACAGATACGCAGTATTTT	CASSYSRKTTTDTQYF
many	TRBV12-3/TRBV12-4	TRBJ2-3	NA	TGTGCCAGCAGACTAGAGGGGACAGATACGCAGTATTTT	CASRLEGTDTQYF
many	TRBV11-3	TRBJ2-5	NA	TGTGCCAGCAGCTTAGATGGGGGGACAGTCATACAAGAGACCCAGTACTTC	CASSLDGGTVIQETQYF
NA	TRBV30	TRBJ2-3	TRBD1	TGTGCCTGGAGTTCCCCCGGGACAGGGATGAATACGCAGTATTTT	CAWSSPGTGMNTQYF
NA	TRBV28	TRBJ2-6	NA	TGTGCCAGCAGTCCTCAGGGTCCTGGGGCCAACGTCCTGACTTTC	CASSPQGPGANVLTF
few	TRBV11-2	TRBJ1-3	NA	TGTGCCAGCAGCGTTTTTCCCGGGGTGGGCTCTGGAAACACCATATATTTT	CASSVFPGVGSGNTIYF
many	TRBV19	TRBJ2-3	NA	TGTGCCAGTAGTAACGCTGGGGGCCGCACAGATACGCAGTATTTT	CASSNAGGRTDTQYF
many	TRBV20-1	TRBJ2-2	TRBD2	TGCAGTGCTAGGCTTAGCGGGAGGGAAGGGACCGGGGAGCTGTTTTTT	CSARLSGREGTGELFF
many	TRBV11-2	TRBJ2-3	TRBD2	TGTGCCAGCAGCGCCGTAGCGGGGGGACCAGATACGCAGTATTTT	CASSAVAGGPDTQYF
NA	TRBV7-2	TRBJ2-7	NA	TGTGCCAGCAGCGAAGGGCCAGGGATCCACGAGCAGTACTTC	CASSEGPGIHEQYF
few	TRBV6-5	TRBJ2-2	NA	TGTGCCAGCAGTTACTCGAGGACGAACACCGGGGAGCTGTTTTTT	CASSYSRTNTGELFF
NA	TRBV6-7	TRBJ1-5	NA	TGTGCCAGCAGTCTACAGGGTTATTGGCAGCCCCAGCATTTT	CASSLQGYWQPQHF
few	TRBV12-3/TRBV12-4	TRBJ1-5	NA	TGTGCCAGCAGTTTATCTACCGGTTCCAATCAGCCCCAGCATTTT	CASSLSTGSNQPQHF
few	TRBV11-3	TRBJ1-1	NA	TGTGCCAGCAGCTACGCCCGGAACACTGAAGCTTTCTTT	CASSYARNTEAFF
many	TRBV12-3/TRBV12-4	TRBJ1-4	TRBD1	TGTGCCAGCAGCGCGGGACAGAATGAAAAACTGTTTTTT	CASSAGQNEKLFF